These 2 T cell receptor beta chains share one sample of origin, sequenced in a study of T-cell memory formation after mild COVID-19. A single record per CDR3 protein comes from TCRdb applying MiXCR to the 5' RACE reads. The sample gives 350,000 to 450,000 distinct CDR3 sequences, about 24% of which show up once; around 8.7% is in the top ten. The sequenced material came from PBMCs or a T cell subset sorted from them (not recorded which). All receptors derive from an adult woman who had mild COVID-19 (a few samples of this study predate the infection). Cell type and time point are not known.

The genes are TRBV29-1 and TRBJ2-4; D unresolved. This CDR3 region has 18 residues. V lost 2 bases and J 0 bases, leaving 20 bases between the germline ends. CDR1 is SQVTM, CDR2 ANQGSEA, per germline. The CDR3 DNA reads as TGCAGCGTTGAACCACTCCCGGTCTTGGCTCTAGCCAAAAACATTCAGTACTTC. This gives the protein CSVEPLPVLALAKNIQYF. Looking up the rest from reference TRBV29-1 and TRBJ2-4 gives the full variable domain: SAVISQKPSRDICQRGTSLTIQCQVDSQVTMMFWYRQQPGQSLTLIATANQGSEATYESGFVIDKFPISRPNLTFSTLTVSNMSPEDSSIYLCSVEPLPVLALAKNIQYFGAGTRLSVL.

The table lists this clonotype with a few counts. The rearrangement links TRBV18 to TRBJ1-2; no reliable D call. The V gene's germline CDR1 is KGHSH and CDR2 LQKENI. The CDR3 contains 14 residues. V gave up 5 bases and J gave up 4 bases, with 14 bases separating them. The CDR3 protein is CASSADGTLYGYTF. The CDR3 DNA is TGTGCCAGCTCAGCGGACGGAACCCTCTATGGCTACACCTTC.